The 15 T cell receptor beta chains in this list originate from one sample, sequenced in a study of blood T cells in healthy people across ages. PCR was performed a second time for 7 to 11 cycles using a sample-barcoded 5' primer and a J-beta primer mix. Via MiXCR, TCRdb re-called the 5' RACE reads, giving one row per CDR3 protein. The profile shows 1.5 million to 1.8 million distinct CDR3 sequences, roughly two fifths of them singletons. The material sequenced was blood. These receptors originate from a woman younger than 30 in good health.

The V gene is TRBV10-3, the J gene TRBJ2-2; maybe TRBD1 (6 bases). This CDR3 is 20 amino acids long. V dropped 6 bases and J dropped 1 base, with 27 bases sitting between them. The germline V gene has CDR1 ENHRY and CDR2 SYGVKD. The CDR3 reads CAIRQEADSSKVLNTGELFF. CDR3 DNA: TGTGCCATCAGGCAGGAGGCGGACAGCTCCAAAGTCCTGAACACCGGGGAGCTGTTTTTT.

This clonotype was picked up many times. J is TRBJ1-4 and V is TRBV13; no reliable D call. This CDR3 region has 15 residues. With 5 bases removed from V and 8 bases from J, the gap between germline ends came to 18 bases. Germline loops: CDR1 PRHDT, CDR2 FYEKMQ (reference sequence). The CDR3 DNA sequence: TGTGCCAGCAGCCCCTCTTTCGTTCCCAAGGAAAAACTGTTTTTT. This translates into CASSPSFVPKEKLFF.

CDR3 bases: TGTGCCAGCACGATGACTAGCGGGTCCTACGAGCAGTACTTC. The encoded protein is CASTMTSGSYEQYF. J is TRBJ2-7 and V is TRBV6-5, with 10 nucleotides matching TRBD2. The CDR3 length is 14 residues. With 7 bases clipped from V and 1 base from J, the junction kept 4 bases outside the gene matches. Germline values: CDR1 MNHEY, CDR2 SVGAGI.

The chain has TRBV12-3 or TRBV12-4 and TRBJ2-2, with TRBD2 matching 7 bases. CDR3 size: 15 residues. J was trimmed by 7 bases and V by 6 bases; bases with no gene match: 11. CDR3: CASSPFGGSGGELFF. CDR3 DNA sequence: TGTGCCAGCAGCCCTTTTGGCGGGAGTGGCGGGGAGCTGTTTTTT.

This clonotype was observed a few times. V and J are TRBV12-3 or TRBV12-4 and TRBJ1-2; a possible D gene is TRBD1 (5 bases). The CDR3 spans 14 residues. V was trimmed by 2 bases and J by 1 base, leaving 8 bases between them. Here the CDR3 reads CASSLRGFNYGYTF. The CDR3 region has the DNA TGTGCCAGCAGTTTACGGGGGTTTAACTATGGCTACACCTTC.

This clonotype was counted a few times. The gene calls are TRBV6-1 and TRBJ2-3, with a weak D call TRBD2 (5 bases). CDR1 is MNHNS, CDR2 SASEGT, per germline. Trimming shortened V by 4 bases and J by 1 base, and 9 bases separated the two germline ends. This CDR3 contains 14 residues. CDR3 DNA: TGTGCCAGCAGTGGCATGAGGGGCACAGATACGCAGTATTTT. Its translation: CASSGMRGTDTQYF.

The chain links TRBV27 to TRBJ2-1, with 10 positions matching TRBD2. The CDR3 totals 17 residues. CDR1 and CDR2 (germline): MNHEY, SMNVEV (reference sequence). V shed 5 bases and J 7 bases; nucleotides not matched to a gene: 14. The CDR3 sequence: CASSLRAGGAYTNEQFF. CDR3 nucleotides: TGTGCCAGCAGTCTCCGAGCGGGAGGGGCCTACACGAATGAGCAGTTCTTC.

The CDR3 loop is CASSLFGLAGGDEQYF. Written as DNA, the CDR3 is TGTGCCAGCAGTTTATTCGGGCTAGCGGGGGGTGATGAGCAGTACTTC. This chain joins TRBV12-3 or TRBV12-4 and TRBJ2-7; 11 bases agree with TRBD2. CDR3 size: 16 residues. The junction had 10 bases not matched to a gene; V was cut back by 2 bases and J by 7 bases.

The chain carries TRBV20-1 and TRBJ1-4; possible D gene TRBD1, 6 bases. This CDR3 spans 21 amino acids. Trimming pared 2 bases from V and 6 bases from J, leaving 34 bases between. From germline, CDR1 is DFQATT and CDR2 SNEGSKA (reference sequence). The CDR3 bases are TGCAGTGCTAGATCCCTTGTAGGCCAGACTATTTCTGAGGGGGGAGATGAAAAACTGTTTTTT. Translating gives CSARSLVGQTISEGGDEKLFF.

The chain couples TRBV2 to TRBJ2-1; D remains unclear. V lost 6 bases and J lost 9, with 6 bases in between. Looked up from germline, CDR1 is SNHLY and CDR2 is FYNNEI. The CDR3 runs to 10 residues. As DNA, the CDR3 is TGTGCCAGCAGCCAGGCTGAGCAGTTCTTC. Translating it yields CASSQAEQFF.

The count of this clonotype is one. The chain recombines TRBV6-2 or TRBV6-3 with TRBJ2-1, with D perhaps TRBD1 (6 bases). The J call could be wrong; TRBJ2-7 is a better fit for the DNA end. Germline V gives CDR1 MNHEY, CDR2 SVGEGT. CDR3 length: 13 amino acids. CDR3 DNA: TGTGCCAGCAGTCCACAGGGAAACAATGAGCAGTACTTC. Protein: CASSPQGNNEQYF.

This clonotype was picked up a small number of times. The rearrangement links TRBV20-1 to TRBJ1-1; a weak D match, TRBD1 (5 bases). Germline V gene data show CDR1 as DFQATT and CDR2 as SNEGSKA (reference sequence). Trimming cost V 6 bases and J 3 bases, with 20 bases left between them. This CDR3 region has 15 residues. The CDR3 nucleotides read TGCAGTGCCAATCCCGGGGAGGGGTTTTACACTGAAGCTTTCTTT. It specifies CSANPGEGFYTEAFF.

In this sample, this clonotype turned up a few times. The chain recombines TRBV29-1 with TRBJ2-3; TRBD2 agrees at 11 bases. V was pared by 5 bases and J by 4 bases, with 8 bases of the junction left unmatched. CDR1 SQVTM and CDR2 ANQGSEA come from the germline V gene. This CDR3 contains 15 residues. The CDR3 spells CSVFPRTSGSDTQYF. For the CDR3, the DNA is TGCAGCGTTTTTCCCCGGACTAGCGGGTCAGATACGCAGTATTTT.

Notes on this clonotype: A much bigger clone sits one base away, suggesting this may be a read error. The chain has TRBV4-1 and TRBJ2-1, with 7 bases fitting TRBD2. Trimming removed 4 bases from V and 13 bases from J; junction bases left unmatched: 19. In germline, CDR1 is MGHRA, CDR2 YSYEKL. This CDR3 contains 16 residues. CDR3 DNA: TGCGCCAGCAGCCCAATAAACCTAGCGGAACAAGAGACCCAGTTCTTC. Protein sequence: CASSPINLAEQETQFF.

Written as DNA, the CDR3 is TGTGCCAGCAGTTTCCCCCGACAGGGGAACATTCAGTACTTC. Translating it yields CASSFPRQGNIQYF. This rearrangement joins TRBV28 to TRBJ2-7, with TRBD1 matching over 8 bases. The J call may be wrong; the DNA end is better matched by TRBJ2-4. The V gene's germline CDR1 is MDHEN and CDR2 SYDVKM. CDR3 length: 14 residues.